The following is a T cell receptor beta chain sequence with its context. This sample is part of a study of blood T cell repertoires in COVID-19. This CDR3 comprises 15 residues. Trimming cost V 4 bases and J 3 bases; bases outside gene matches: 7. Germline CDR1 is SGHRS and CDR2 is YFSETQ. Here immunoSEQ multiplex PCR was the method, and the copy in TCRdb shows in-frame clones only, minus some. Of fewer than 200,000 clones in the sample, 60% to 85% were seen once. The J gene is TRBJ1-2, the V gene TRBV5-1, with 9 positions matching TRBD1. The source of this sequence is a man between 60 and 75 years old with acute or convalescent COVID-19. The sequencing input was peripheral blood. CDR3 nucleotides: TGCGCCAGCAGCCCCACTGGGACAGGGCACTATGGCTACACCTTC. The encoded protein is CASSPTGTGHYGYTF.